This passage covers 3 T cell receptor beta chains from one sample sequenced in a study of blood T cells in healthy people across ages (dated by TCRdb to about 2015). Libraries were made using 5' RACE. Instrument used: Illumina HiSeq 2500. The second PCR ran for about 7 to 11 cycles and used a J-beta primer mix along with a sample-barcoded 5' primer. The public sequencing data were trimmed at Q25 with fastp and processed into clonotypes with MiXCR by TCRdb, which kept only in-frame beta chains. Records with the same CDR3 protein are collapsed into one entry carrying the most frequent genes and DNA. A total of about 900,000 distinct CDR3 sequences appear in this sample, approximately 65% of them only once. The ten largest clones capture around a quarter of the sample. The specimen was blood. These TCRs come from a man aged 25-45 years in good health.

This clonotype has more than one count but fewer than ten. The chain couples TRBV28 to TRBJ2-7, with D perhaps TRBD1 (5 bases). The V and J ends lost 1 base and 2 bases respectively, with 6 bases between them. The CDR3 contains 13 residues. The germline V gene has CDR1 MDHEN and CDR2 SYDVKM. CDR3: CASSLSGTYEQYF. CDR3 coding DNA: TGTGCCAGCAGTTTATCAGGGACCTACGAGCAGTACTTC.

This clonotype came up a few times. The CDR3 DNA reads TGCAGCGTTGACGGGGGCCTCGCTAACTATGGCTACACCTTC. This encodes CSVDGGLANYGYTF. V is TRBV29-1 and J is TRBJ1-2; D might be TRBD1 (6 bases). This CDR3 is 14 amino acids long. Germline loops: CDR1 SQVTM, CDR2 ANQGSEA. Between the trimmed V and J ends, which lost 3 bases and 0 bases, there was a span of 11 bases.

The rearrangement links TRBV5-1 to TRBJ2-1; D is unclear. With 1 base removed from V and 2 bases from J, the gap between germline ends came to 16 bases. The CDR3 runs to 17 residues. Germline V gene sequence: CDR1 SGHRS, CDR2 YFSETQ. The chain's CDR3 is CASSLSGLTYTYNEQFF. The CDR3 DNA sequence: TGCGCCAGCAGCTTGTCCGGATTGACCTACACCTACAATGAGCAGTTCTTC.